This is a list of T cell receptor beta chains from one sample in a study of breast tumors, draining lymph nodes, adjacent tissues. TCRdb passed the multiplex PCR reads through MiXCR, listing each CDR3 protein once. This table has 16,000 or so distinct CDR3 sequences, approximately 42% appearing once. Sample: tumor-adjacent breast tissue. All receptors come from a female donor with breast cancer. Some clones in this sample may be carry-over from other donors' samples. CDR3s include the opening cysteine and the closing phenylalanine or tryptophan. Each record gives: J gene, clone size, V gene, D gene, CDR3 protein, CDR3 DNA. The D gene is left open where the match is weak. Expanded clones are given a class, and other clones once, few, many or no size at all.

>TRBJ1-2|NA|TRBV24-1|TRBD1
CATSDPTGAYGYTF
TGTGCCACCAGTGACCCGACAGGGGCGTATGGCTACACCTTC
>TRBJ2-5|many|TRBV9|TRBD1
CASSPPGQLLMTPYF
TGTGCCAGCAGCCCGCCGGGACAGCTCCTGATGACCCCGTACTTC
>TRBJ2-3|NA|TRBV5-8|NA
CASSSQGGDTQYF
TGTGCCAGCAGCTCGCAGGGAGGAGATACGCAGTATTTT
>TRBJ2-3|medium-sized|TRBV24-1|TRBD2
CATSEHGAGGLTDTQYF
TGTGCCACCAGTGAGCACGGGGCGGGGGGCCTCACAGATACGCAGTATTTT
>TRBJ2-5|once|TRBV3-2|NA
CASSLYDPRTGAQETQYF
TGTGCCAGCAGCCTCTATGACCCGCGAACAGGGGCCCAAGAGACCCAGTACTTC
>TRBJ1-6|NA|TRBV2|TRBD1
CASSERTGGAGSPLHF
TGTGCCAGCAGTGAGAGGACAGGGGGCGCCGGTTCACCCCTCCACTTT
>TRBJ2-5|many|TRBV6-5|TRBD2
CASSHLAGPSQETQYF
TGTGCCAGCAGTCACCTAGCGGGGCCGTCTCAAGAGACCCAGTACTTC
>TRBJ2-7|NA|TRBV20-1|NA
CSAAEEDYEQHF
TGCAGTGCCGCTGAGGAAGACTACGAGCAGCACTTC
>TRBJ1-6|NA|TRBV7-3|TRBD1
CASSNRGNSPLHF
TGTGCCAGCAGCAACAGGGGGAATTCACCCCTCCACTTT
>TRBJ2-7|many|TRBV18|NA
CASSPKAGSYEQYF
TGTGCCAGCTCACCAAAGGCAGGATCCTACGAGCAGTACTTC
>TRBJ2-5|NA|TRBV11-2|TRBD2
CASSSPGLAGGQGETQYF
TGTGCCAGCAGCTCACCGGGACTAGCGGGAGGTCAGGGGGAGACCCAGTACTTC
>TRBJ2-3|NA|TRBV20-1|NA
CSAPPPDTQYF
TGCAGTGCTCCTCCACCTGATACGCAGTATTTT
>TRBJ2-5|NA|TRBV5-1|NA
CASSPTGSGETQYF
TGCGCCAGCAGTCCCACAGGGTCTGGGGAGACCCAGTACTTC
>TRBJ2-2|many|TRBV5-1|NA
CASSLGADTGELFF
TGCGCCAGCAGCTTGGGGGCGGACACCGGGGAGCTGTTTTTT
>TRBJ2-5|NA|TRBV25-1|NA
CASSEYSETQYF
TGTGCCAGCAGTGAATATAGTGAGACCCAGTACTTC
>TRBJ2-3|NA|TRBV11-2|TRBD2
CAGSLGLAVSTDTQYF
TGTGCCGGCAGCTTGGGACTAGCGGTGAGCACAGATACGCAGTATTTT
>TRBJ1-4|few|TRBV4-2|TRBD1
CASSQGQTNEKLFF
TGTGCCAGCAGCCAGGGACAGACTAATGAAAAACTGTTTTTT
>TRBJ2-7|few|TRBV7-9|TRBD1
CASSSDRDINEQYF
TGTGCCAGCAGCTCGGACAGGGATATTAACGAGCAGTACTTC
>TRBJ2-3|NA|TRBV6-4|TRBD1
CASSLTGGETDTQYF
TGTGCCAGCAGCCTGACAGGGGGTGAAACAGATACGCAGTATTTT
>TRBJ1-6|NA|TRBV20-1|NA
CSAEGRPNSPLHF
TGCAGTGCCGAGGGACGGCCGAATTCACCCCTCCACTTT
>TRBJ2-3|medium-sized|TRBV9|NA
CASSPGTHTDTQYF
TGTGCCAGCAGCCCAGGGACGCACACAGATACGCAGTATTTT
>TRBJ1-5|NA|TRBV2|TRBD1
CASATGENQPQHF
TGTGCCAGCGCGACAGGGGAAAATCAGCCCCAGCATTTT
>TRBJ2-5|NA|TRBV2|NA
CASSYSTGEGETQYF
TGTGCCAGCAGTTACTCGACTGGAGAAGGAGAGACCCAGTACTTC
>TRBJ1-6|medium-sized|TRBV7-2|NA
CASSLEARPYNSPLHF
TGTGCCAGCAGCTTAGAGGCCAGGCCCTATAATTCACCCCTCCACTTT
>TRBJ2-5|NA|TRBV30|NA
CAWRATGQETQYF
TGTGCCTGGAGGGCGACAGGACAAGAGACCCAGTACTTC
>TRBJ1-2|medium-sized|TRBV7-2|NA
CASSSRGTFSNYGYTF
TGTGCCAGCAGCTCCCGGGGGACGTTTTCTAACTATGGCTACACCTTC
>TRBJ2-7|NA|TRBV20-1|TRBD2
CSARAAGLAGPPYEQYF
TGCAGTGCTAGAGCCGCGGGACTAGCGGGACCACCCTACGAGCAGTACTTC
>TRBJ1-1|many|TRBV20-1|NA
CSARDSWRKAFF
TGCAGTGCTAGGGACAGTTGGCGTAAGGCTTTCTTT
>TRBJ2-5|many|TRBV14|TRBD2
CASSQSLAGGTQSF
TGTGCCAGCAGCCAATCGCTAGCGGGAGGGACCCAGTCCTTC
>TRBJ2-2|many|TRBV4-3|TRBD1
CASSPDRGRRVELFF
TGCGCCAGCAGCCCCGACAGGGGGCGCCGGGTGGAGCTGTTTTTT
>TRBJ2-5|medium-sized|TRBV7-9|NA
CASSSPRGVAETQYF
TGTGCCAGCAGCTCCCCACGCGGGGTGGCGGAGACCCAGTACTTC
>TRBJ1-3|NA|TRBV6-6|NA
CASSTTSHSGNTIYF
TGTGCCAGCAGTACGACCTCTCACTCTGGAAACACCATATATTTT
>TRBJ2-3|many|TRBV29-1|NA
CSVSPLTSTDTQYF
TGCAGCGTTTCCCCCCTGACTAGCACAGATACGCAGTATTTT
>TRBJ2-7|NA|TRBV7-2|TRBD1
CASRDPGTGVGNEQYF
TGTGCCAGCAGAGATCCCGGGACAGGGGTGGGTAACGAGCAGTACTTC
>TRBJ2-7|NA|TRBV5-1|TRBD2
CASTFGAGGNEQYF
TGTGCCAGCACCTTTGGAGCGGGAGGTAACGAGCAGTACTTC
>TRBJ2-1|NA|TRBV7-9|TRBD2
CASSHPTSGDEQFF
TGTGCCAGCAGCCATCCGACTAGCGGGGATGAGCAGTTCTTC
>TRBJ2-1|many|TRBV6-2/TRBV6-3|TRBD2
CASSPPGLAVEQFF
TGTGCCAGCAGCCCACCGGGACTAGCTGTTGAGCAGTTCTTC
>TRBJ2-7|NA|TRBV29-1|TRBD1
CSVLDRGISYEQYF
TGCAGCGTTCTGGACAGGGGAATTTCCTACGAGCAGTACTTC
>TRBJ2-2|many|TRBV6-2/TRBV6-3|TRBD2
CASRYKSWTSPNTGELFF
TGTGCCAGCAGATATAAATCATGGACTAGCCCGAACACCGGGGAGCTGTTTTTT
>TRBJ1-2|many|TRBV3-1|TRBD1
CASSQENRGHGYTF
TGTGCCAGCAGCCAAGAGAACAGGGGGCATGGCTACACCTTC
>TRBJ1-3|once|TRBV9|NA
CASSTPGPGYTIYF
TGTGCCAGCAGCACACCAGGGCCCGGATACACCATATATTTT
>TRBJ2-2|medium-sized|TRBV2|TRBD2
CASRRLAANTGELFF
TGTGCCAGCAGGAGACTAGCGGCGAACACCGGGGAGCTGTTTTTT
>TRBJ2-5|NA|TRBV7-9|NA
CASRGKTQETQYF
TGTGCCAGCAGAGGGAAGACACAAGAGACCCAGTACTTC
>TRBJ2-1|NA|TRBV5-1|TRBD1
CASSLGGQGARNEQFF
TGCGCCAGCAGCTTGGGGGGACAGGGGGCGCGGAATGAGCAGTTCTTC
>TRBJ2-5|many|TRBV20-1|TRBD2
CSARGGLAGYQETQYF
TGCAGTGCTAGGGGGGGGCTAGCGGGGTACCAAGAGACCCAGTACTTC
>TRBJ2-1|many|TRBV27|NA
CASSLDRFNEQFF
TGTGCCAGCAGTTTAGACAGATTCAATGAGCAGTTCTTC
>TRBJ2-1|many|TRBV6-2/TRBV6-3|TRBD1
CASSHPGQGNHEQFF
TGTGCCAGCAGTCACCCGGGACAGGGCAACCATGAGCAGTTCTTC
>TRBJ1-6|many|TRBV20-1|NA
CSANFRERNSPLHF
TGCAGTGCAAACTTCCGGGAGAGAAATTCACCCCTCCACTTT
>TRBJ1-1|many|TRBV24-1|NA
CATSDPEVVGLNTEAFF
TGTGCCACCAGTGACCCCGAGGTGGTCGGACTGAACACTGAAGCTTTCTTT
>TRBJ2-7|medium-sized|TRBV7-6|TRBD1
CASSSSGQDSSSYEQYF
TGTGCCAGCAGCTCGAGCGGACAGGACTCGAGCTCCTACGAGCAGTACTTC
>TRBJ2-3|few|TRBV4-2|NA
CASSQVDITDTQYF
TGTGCCAGCAGCCAAGTAGATATCACAGATACGCAGTATTTT
>TRBJ1-6|NA|TRBV7-6|NA
CASSSFRDSPLHF
TGTGCCAGCAGCTCGTTTCGTGATTCACCCCTCCACTTT